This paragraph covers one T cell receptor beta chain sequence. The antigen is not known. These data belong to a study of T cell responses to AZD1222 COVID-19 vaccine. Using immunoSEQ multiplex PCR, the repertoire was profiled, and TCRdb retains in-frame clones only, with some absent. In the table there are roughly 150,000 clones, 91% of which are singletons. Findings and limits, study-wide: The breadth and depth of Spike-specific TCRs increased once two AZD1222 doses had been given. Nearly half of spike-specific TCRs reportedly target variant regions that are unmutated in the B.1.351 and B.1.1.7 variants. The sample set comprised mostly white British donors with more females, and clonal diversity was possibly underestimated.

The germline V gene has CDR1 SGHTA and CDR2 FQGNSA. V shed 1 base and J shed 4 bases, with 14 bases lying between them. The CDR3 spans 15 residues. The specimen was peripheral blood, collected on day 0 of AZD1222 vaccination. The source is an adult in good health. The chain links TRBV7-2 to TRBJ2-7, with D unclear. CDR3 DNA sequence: TGTGCCAGCAGCTTAGGCACGAGGTTGGGGTACGAGCAGTACTTC. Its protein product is CASSLGTRLGYEQYF.